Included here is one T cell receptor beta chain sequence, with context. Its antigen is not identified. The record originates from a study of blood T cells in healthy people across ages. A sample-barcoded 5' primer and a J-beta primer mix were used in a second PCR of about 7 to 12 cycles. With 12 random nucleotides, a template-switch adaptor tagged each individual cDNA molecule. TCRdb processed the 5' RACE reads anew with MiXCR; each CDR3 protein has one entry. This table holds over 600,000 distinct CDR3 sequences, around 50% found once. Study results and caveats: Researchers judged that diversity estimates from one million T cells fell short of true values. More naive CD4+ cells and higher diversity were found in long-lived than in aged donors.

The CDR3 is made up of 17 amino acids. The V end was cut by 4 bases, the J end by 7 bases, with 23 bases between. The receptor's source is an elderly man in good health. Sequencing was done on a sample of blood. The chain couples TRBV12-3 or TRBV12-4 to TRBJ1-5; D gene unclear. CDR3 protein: CASSSYARGGLQQPQHF. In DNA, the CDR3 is TGTGCCAGCAGTTCATACGCCCGCGGTGGTCTCCAACAGCCCCAGCATTTT.